Given below is one T cell receptor (beta chain) in context. The target antigen is unknown. V shed 6 bases and J 0 bases; nucleotides not matched to a gene: 7. The CDR3 spans 14 residues. Germline CDR1 and CDR2: SQVTM and ANQGSEA. The entry originates in a study of T-cell memory formation after mild COVID-19. TCRdb independently ran MiXCR on the 5' RACE reads; one entry per CDR3 protein. The table lists roughly 400,000 distinct CDR3 sequences, 15% to 20% of them singletons. Study-level findings and limits: Clones contracting over day 15 to 85 were CD4/CD8 balanced, with later expanders leaning CD4+.

The sample consisted of PBMCs or a T cell subset sorted from them (not recorded which). The TCR sequence derives from a man aged 18 to 30 who had mild COVID-19 (a few samples of this study predate the infection). Cell type and time point are not known. The rearrangement uses TRBV29-1 and TRBJ1-2, with 7 bases that match TRBD1. In nucleotides, the CDR3 is TGCAGCGTCCACGACAGGGTCTCTAACTATGGCTACACCTTC. It translates to CSVHDRVSNYGYTF.